This T cell receptor beta chain is from a study of CD8 T cells in Susac syndrome. The multiple sclerosis controls were treatment-naive patients affected by stable or active relapsing-remitting disease. The CD8+ and CD4+ T cells were isolated magnetically using a negative isolation approach, whereas the TEMRA cells were enriched by FACS. The germline CDR1 and CDR2 sequences are MNHEY and SMNVEV (reference sequence). V was cut by 5 bases and J by 5 bases, with 15 bases left in between. This CDR3 has 14 amino acids. Only one count was recorded for this clonotype. A quantity of about 0.5 to 1 ug RNA underwent reverse transcription using random hexamers. TCR beta CDR3 was amplified by immunoSEQ multiplex PCR. This amplification extended across 54 Vbeta and 13 Jbeta segments. MiXCR was run by TCRdb on the immunoSEQ multiplex PCR reads, yielding one entry per CDR3 protein. The table has 120,000 or so distinct CDR3 sequences, more than 85% seen once.

This clonotype originated in a human donor with multiple sclerosis. The rearrangement joins TRBV27 to TRBJ1-2, with D uncertain. The sample comprised CD4+ T cells from PBMCs. CDR3 nucleotides: TGTGCCAGCAGTCTGGCCCCCGGACGTTATGGCTACACCTTC. This gives the protein CASSLAPGRYGYTF.